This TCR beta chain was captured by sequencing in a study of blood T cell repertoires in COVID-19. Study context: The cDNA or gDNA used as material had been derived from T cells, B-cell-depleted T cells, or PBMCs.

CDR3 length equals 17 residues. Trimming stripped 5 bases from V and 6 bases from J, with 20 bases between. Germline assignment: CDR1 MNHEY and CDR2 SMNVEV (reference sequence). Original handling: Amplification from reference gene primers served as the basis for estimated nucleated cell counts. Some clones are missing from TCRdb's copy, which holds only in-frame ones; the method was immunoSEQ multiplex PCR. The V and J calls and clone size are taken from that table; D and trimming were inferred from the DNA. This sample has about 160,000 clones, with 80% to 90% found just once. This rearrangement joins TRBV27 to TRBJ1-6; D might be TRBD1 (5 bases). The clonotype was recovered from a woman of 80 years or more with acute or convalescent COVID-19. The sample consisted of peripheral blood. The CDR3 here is CASSPHLRGVLNSPLHF. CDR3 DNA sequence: TGTGCCAGCAGTCCCCATCTACGGGGGGTGCTTAATTCACCCCTCCACTTT.